These 18 T cell receptor beta chains originate from one sample sequenced in a study of T cell responses to AZD1222 COVID-19 vaccine. Generated by immunoSEQ multiplex PCR, the TCRdb table keeps only in-frame clones and is missing some. The sample has over 150,000 clones; around 90% are singletons. The material sequenced was peripheral blood, taken on day 0 of AZD1222 vaccination. The origin of the receptors is an adult in good health.

A few counts support this clone. The chain couples TRBV5-1 to TRBJ2-3; D call uncertain. Trimming shortened V by 5 bases and J by 0 bases, and 10 bases separated the two germline ends. The CDR3 has 14 amino acids. The germline gives CDR1 SGHRS, CDR2 YFSETQ. This CDR3 is CASSLSTSTDTQYF. In nucleotides, the CDR3 is TGCGCCAGCAGTTTGAGTACCAGCACAGATACGCAGTATTTT.

DNA of the CDR3: TGTGCCAGCAGTTTATCGGTTGGGGGGCAGGGTCAGCCCCAGCATTTT. It is translated as CASSLSVGGQGQPQHF. The V call is TRBV28, the J call TRBJ1-5; D is possibly TRBD1 (6 bases). Germline CDR1 is MDHEN and CDR2 is SYDVKM. The V gene lost 1 base and the J gene lost 6 bases, with 16 bases spanning the gap. The CDR3 has 16 residues.

The rearrangement uses TRBV2 and TRBJ2-1, with D hard to call. The germline V gene has CDR1 SNHLY and CDR2 FYNNEI. The germline V and J ends were trimmed by 7 bases and 0 bases, with 7 bases remaining between them. CDR3 length equals 13 residues. CDR3 DNA sequence: TGTGCCAGCACTGTAAGCTCCTACAATGAGCAGTTCTTC. Its protein product is CASTVSSYNEQFF.

This chain joins TRBV7-9 and TRBJ2-1, with 16 bases aligning to TRBD2. J lost 8 bases, V lost 1 base, and 2 bases had no gene match. The CDR3 totals 16 residues. Germline V gene lookup returns CDR1 SEHNR and CDR2 FQNEAQ (reference sequence). Written as DNA, the CDR3 is TGTGCCAGCAGCTTAGGGGGGACTAGCGGGAGGGATGAGCAGTTCTTC. It specifies CASSLGGTSGRDEQFF.

This chain links TRBV19 with TRBJ2-6, with D unclear. This CDR3 is built from 13 residues. Germline V CDR1 and CDR2: LNHDA, SQIVND (reference sequence). The V gene lost 7 bases and the J gene lost 2 bases, with 6 bases spanning the gap. DNA of the CDR3: TGTGCCAGTACCTCAACTGGGGCCAACGTCCTGACTTTC. It translates to CASTSTGANVLTF. The full variable domain, in which reference TRBV19 and TRBJ2-6 provide the parts outside the CDR3, is DGGITQSPKYLFRKEGQNVTLSCEQNLNHDAMYWYRQDPGQGLRLIYYSQIVNDFQKGDIAEGYSVSREKKESFPLTVTSAQKNPTAFYLCASTSTGANVLTFGAGSRLTVL.

The chain uses TRBV28 and TRBJ2-7; D unclear. The CDR3 runs 12 residues. Germline loops: CDR1 MDHEN, CDR2 SYDVKM. Trimming stripped 5 bases from V and 6 bases from J, with 11 bases between. CDR3 in DNA: TGTGCCAGCAGTCTCCGACTTGGCGAGCAGTACTTC. It encodes CASSLRLGEQYF.

This sequence joins TRBV5-6 and TRBJ1-6, with 9 bases matching TRBD1. From germline, CDR1 is SGHDT and CDR2 YYEEEE. The CDR3 is 16 residues long. Trimming at V came to 2 bases and at J to 4 bases, leaving 4 bases not matched to a gene. CDR3 DNA: TGTGCCAGCAGCTTAACGGGACAGGGATATAATTCACCCCTCCACTTT. Translating gives CASSLTGQGYNSPLHF.

This chain joins TRBV14 and TRBJ1-5; D ambiguous. CDR1 and CDR2 from the germline V gene are SGHDN and FVKESK. Trimming took off 1 base at V and 4 bases at J, with 5 bases between the two ends. The length of the CDR3 is 13 residues. In DNA, the CDR3 is TGTGCCAGCAGCCAAGGGCTAAATCAGCCCCAGCATTTT. Residues: CASSQGLNQPQHF. Combining the CDR3 with reference TRBV14 and TRBJ1-5 gives the whole variable domain EAGVTQFPSHSVIEKGQTVTLRCDPISGHDNLYWYRRVMGKEIKFLLHFVKESKQDESGMPNNRFLAERTGGTYSTLKVQPAELEDSGVYFCASSQGLNQPQHFGDGTRLSIL.

The chain uses TRBV7-2 and TRBJ1-1; 7 bases map to TRBD1. The germline V gene has CDR1 SGHTA and CDR2 FQGNSA. J lost 3 bases, V lost 4 bases, and 5 bases had no gene match. The CDR3 runs to 14 residues. The CDR3 region is CASSSRQGHTEAFF. Written as DNA, the CDR3 is TGTGCCAGCAGCTCTCGACAGGGTCACACTGAAGCTTTCTTT.

The CDR3 spells CASSQAGGHGYTF. The CDR3 bases are TGTGCCAGCAGCCAAGCAGGGGGCCATGGCTACACCTTC. This chain uses TRBV3-1 (or the pseudogene TRBV3-2) with TRBJ1-2; 8 bases are a match to TRBD1. Trimming cost V 1 base and J 6 bases; bases outside gene matches: 1. Germline lookup yields CDR1 LGHDT and CDR2 YNNKEL (reference sequence). The CDR3 totals 13 residues.

The chain links TRBV7-6 to TRBJ2-6; D is ambiguous. V lost 3 bases, J lost 0 bases, and 15 bases lay in between. This CDR3 has 18 residues. The germline V gene encodes CDR1 SGHVS and CDR2 FNYEAQ. In DNA, the CDR3 is TGTGCCAGCAGCTTCGGTGTACCCGAGAGCTCTGGGGCCAACGTCCTGACTTTC. This translates into CASSFGVPESSGANVLTF.

The chain links TRBV4-3 to TRBJ1-1; D is undetermined. With 1 base removed from V and 0 bases from J, the gap between germline ends came to 27 bases. The CDR3 extends over 21 amino acids. In germline, CDR1 is LGHNA, CDR2 YSLEER. The CDR3 DNA sequence: TGCGCCAGCAGCCAAGCCGCCCCACCACCCCGCCCGGCGCCCATGAACACTGAAGCTTTCTTT. It yields the protein CASSQAAPPPRPAPMNTEAFF.

The chain recombines TRBV19 with TRBJ1-2; D gene uncertain. V was cut by 7 bases and J by 5 bases, with 14 bases left in between. Per the germline V gene, CDR1 is LNHDA and CDR2 is SQIVND (reference sequence). This CDR3 has 13 amino acids. The CDR3 loop is CASTPRGSYGYTF. The CDR3 DNA is TGTGCCAGTACCCCAAGAGGGAGTTATGGCTACACCTTC.

J is TRBJ2-2 and V is TRBV5-1; no clear D. This CDR3 region has 16 residues. Germline V gene data show CDR1 as SGHRS and CDR2 as YFSETQ. Deletions cut 1 base from V and 6 bases from J, with 16 bases between. CDR3 residues: CASSLSDGVLPGELFF. The CDR3 bases are TGCGCCAGCAGCTTGTCGGATGGGGTACTCCCCGGGGAGCTGTTTTTT.

V and J are TRBV19 and TRBJ2-1; either TRBD1 or TRBD2 may fit D (5 bases each). The CDR3 loop spans 15 amino acids. In germline, CDR1 is LNHDA, CDR2 SQIVND (reference sequence). V shed 3 bases and J shed 9 bases, with 18 bases lying between them. The CDR3 is CASSIWGVQGGEQFF. DNA for the CDR3: TGTGCCAGTAGTATTTGGGGAGTCCAGGGCGGTGAGCAGTTCTTC.

The chain combines TRBV11-3 with TRBJ1-1; D is unclear. CDR1 and CDR2 from the germline V gene are SGHNT and YENEEA. Trimming removed 6 bases from V and 4 bases from J, with 12 bases in between. The CDR3 extends over 13 amino acids. The CDR3 loop reads CASRWTGRTEAFF. CDR3 nucleotide sequence: TGTGCCAGCAGATGGACGGGCCGCACTGAAGCTTTCTTT. Full variable domain (rest looked up from reference TRBV11-3 and TRBJ1-1): EAGVVQSPRYKIIEKKQPVAFWCNPISGHNTLYWYLQNLGQGPELLIRYENEEAVDDSQLPKDRFSAERLKGVDSTLKIQPAELGDSAVYLCASRWTGRTEAFFGQGTRLTVV.

This sequence joins TRBV27 and TRBJ1-1; D call uncertain. The CDR3 extends over 12 amino acids. Germline lookup yields CDR1 MNHEY and CDR2 SMNVEV (reference sequence). The V and J ends lost 9 bases and 0 bases respectively, with 8 bases between them. Here the CDR3 reads CASRRMNTEAFF. Here the CDR3 DNA reads TGTGCCAGTAGACGGATGAACACTGAAGCTTTCTTT.

V is TRBV11-2 and J is TRBJ2-2; TRBD2 might be the D (6 bases). The CDR3 extends over 14 amino acids. Deletions cut 1 base from V and 7 bases from J, with 10 bases between. In germline, CDR1 is SGHAT, CDR2 FQNNGV. The CDR3 bases are TGTGCCAGCAGCTTAGGCCTGGAGGGCGGGGAGCTGTTTTTT. Its protein is CASSLGLEGGELFF.